A single sample gave rise to the 10 T cell receptor beta chains below, sequenced in a study of vaccination and CD4 T cells after COVID-19. Treatment indicated: approximately 11-day PBMC culture with coronavirus spike peptide pools or control peptides (ViraFEST assay). Cultured CD4+ T cells had their DNA profiled by the Oncomine TCR Beta short-read assay. TCRdb re-called the PCR reads with MiXCR, one entry per CDR3 protein. The sample records 15,000 to 25,000 distinct CDR3 sequences, approximately 39% being singletons. Antigen specificity for these receptors is unknown. Sequences were obtained from cultured CD4+ T cells from blood. The receptor source for this set is a human donor with COVID-19.

This clonotype rates as medium-sized. The chain carries TRBV7-9 and TRBJ2-7, with D possibly TRBD2 on 7 matching bases. The V gene's germline CDR1 is SEHNR and CDR2 FQNEAQ (reference sequence). This CDR3 has 15 residues. V was clipped by 7 bases and J by 0 bases, with 16 bases between them. CDR3 in amino acids: CASTPGRGPSYEQYF. The CDR3 DNA reads as TGTGCCAGCACCCCCGGGCGGGGGCCCTCCTACGAGCAGTACTTC.

V gene TRBV20-1 combines with J gene TRBJ1-6, with D unresolved. V was clipped by 5 bases and J by 5 bases, with 19 bases between them. The germline V gene encodes CDR1 DFQATT and CDR2 SNEGSKA (reference sequence). The CDR3 extends over 16 amino acids. CDR3: CSAGAGGSTNNSPLHF. Written as DNA, the CDR3 is TGCAGTGCTGGCGCGGGCGGGTCCACTAATAATTCACCCCTCCACTTT.

The CDR3 DNA reads TGTGCCAGCAGTGTCGACAGGGGCGGGCATGGAAACACCATATATTTT. Translating it yields CASSVDRGGHGNTIYF. The rearrangement links TRBV28 to TRBJ1-3; 8 bases map to TRBD1. V was clipped by 5 bases and J by 3 bases; unmatched bases: 9. Per the germline V gene, CDR1 is MDHEN and CDR2 is SYDVKM. CDR3 length: 16 amino acids.

The V gene is TRBV2, the J gene TRBJ1-2; D is uncertain. V was pared by 4 bases and J by 3 bases, with 15 bases between. Germline values: CDR1 SNHLY, CDR2 FYNNEI. The CDR3 runs to 15 residues. The CDR3, as DNA: TGTGCCAGCAGTGCTACTTGGACGGGGTACTATGGCTACACCTTC. The encoded protein is CASSATWTGYYGYTF.

This clonotype was observed a few times. The V gene is TRBV27, the J gene TRBJ2-7; 7 nucleotides match TRBD1. After removal of 6 bases from V and 3 bases from J, the junction contained 5 bases not matched to a gene. Germline-derived CDR1 and CDR2 are MNHEY and SMNVEV (reference sequence). This CDR3 contains 13 residues. CDR3 protein: CASRRQGIYEQYF. The CDR3, as DNA: TGTGCCAGCAGGAGACAGGGAATCTACGAGCAGTACTTC.

This clonotype has more than one count but fewer than ten. The chain uses TRBV20-1 and TRBJ2-7; a possible D gene is TRBD1 (6 bases). V was cut by 1 base and J by 2 bases, with 12 bases left in between. Germline V gene lookup returns CDR1 DFQATT and CDR2 SNEGSKA (reference sequence). The CDR3 runs to 14 residues. The CDR3 sequence: CSARADRRTYEQYF. The CDR3 DNA is TGCAGTGCTAGAGCCGACAGGCGAACCTACGAGCAGTACTTC.

The gene calls are TRBV12-3 or TRBV12-4 and TRBJ1-6; TRBD1 agrees at 8 bases. Trimming at V came to 5 bases and at J to 11 bases, leaving 8 bases not matched to a gene. This CDR3 spans 14 amino acids. The CDR3 spells CASSLDRVGPPLHF. In nucleotides, the CDR3 is TGTGCCAGCAGTCTGGACAGGGTAGGTCCACCCCTCCACTTT.

In its sample, this clonotype was seen a few times. The chain carries TRBV19 and TRBJ1-1; 9 bases align to TRBD1. The V gene's germline CDR1 is LNHDA and CDR2 SQIVND (reference sequence). The CDR3 extends over 14 amino acids. V shed 3 bases, J shed 10 bases, and the junction held 9 bases outside the gene matches. For the CDR3, the DNA is TGTGCCAGTAGTATGGGACAGGGTCCTTTGGTAGCTTTCTTT. It yields the protein CASSMGQGPLVAFF.

The chain carries TRBV20-1 and TRBJ1-2; D call uncertain. Germline CDR1 reads DFQATT; CDR2 reads SNEGSKA (reference sequence). The CDR3 has 15 residues. Trimming took 0 bases from V and 2 from J, leaving 13 bases between them. This CDR3 reads CSARERLPGNYGYTF. In DNA, the CDR3 is TGCAGTGCTAGAGAGCGCCTTCCCGGGAACTATGGCTACACCTTC.

The V gene is TRBV28, the J gene TRBJ2-1, with D possibly being TRBD2 (5 bases). The germline V and J ends were trimmed by 3 bases and 0 bases, with 12 bases remaining between them. The CDR3 consists of 16 residues. Germline V gene data show CDR1 as MDHEN and CDR2 as SYDVKM. Here the CDR3 DNA reads TGTGCCAGCAGTTTCTTGAGCGGACCCTCCTACAATGAGCAGTTCTTC. Its protein is CASSFLSGPSYNEQFF.